A single sample gave rise to the 17 T cell receptor beta chains below, sequenced in a study of shared clonotypes between healthy human individuals. The repertoire was sequenced with immunoSEQ multiplex PCR; TCRdb's copy has only in-frame clones and lacks some. The sample includes about 2.3 million clones, 85% to 95% seen only once; the top ten take around 0.38%. The sequenced sample was naive CD4+ T cells from PBMCs. This sample's subset: CD45RA+ positively selected. These receptors all come from a man aged 18 to 29 in good health. Some clones in this sample may be carry-over from other donors' samples.

This clone was observed once. The chain joins TRBV7-2 to TRBJ2-1, with D possibly matching TRBD2 (6 bases). The ends were cut back, 5 bases at V and 6 bases at J, with 11 bases in the middle. The CDR3 is 13 amino acids. Germline CDR1 SGHTA, CDR2 FQGNSA. CDR3 sequence reads: CASSRRESNEQFF. The CDR3 bases are TGTGCCAGCAGCCGGAGGGAGAGCAATGAGCAGTTCTTC.

The chain recombines TRBV30 with TRBJ2-1; TRBD2 matches 12 bases. The CDR3 length is 14 residues. The ends lost 4 bases at V and 9 bases at J; junction bases unmatched: 7. Germline assignment: CDR1 GTSNPN and CDR2 SVGIG (reference sequence). The CDR3 region has the DNA TGTGCCTGGAAGGCACTAGCGGGAGGCGGTGAGCAGTTCTTC. Amino acids: CAWKALAGGGEQFF.

CDR3 in amino acids: CASSPLAGVKETQYF. Here the CDR3 DNA reads TGTGCCAGCAGCCCGTTAGCGGGAGTAAAGGAGACCCAGTACTTC. The rearrangement joins TRBV7-7 to TRBJ2-5, with 9 bases lining up with TRBD2. CDR3 length: 15 amino acids. Germline V gene lookup returns CDR1 SSHAT and CDR2 FNYEAQ (reference sequence). V lost 5 bases and J lost 5; bases outside the gene matches: 9.

The chain couples TRBV19 to TRBJ2-3, with 13 nucleotides matching TRBD2. The CDR3 covers 16 residues. Germline CDR1 and CDR2: LNHDA and SQIVND (reference sequence). Trimming at V came to 3 bases and at J to 3 bases, leaving 3 bases not matched to a gene. The CDR3 reads CASSMKTSGRTDTQYF. Written as DNA, the CDR3 is TGTGCCAGTAGTATGAAGACTAGCGGGAGGACAGATACGCAGTATTTT. The full variable domain, in which reference TRBV19 and TRBJ2-3 provide the parts outside the CDR3, is DGGITQSPKYLFRKEGQNVTLSCEQNLNHDAMYWYRQDPGQGLRLIYYSQIVNDFQKGDIAEGYSVSREKKESFPLTVTSAQKNPTAFYLCASSMKTSGRTDTQYFGPGTRLTVL.

Remarks on this clone: The same CDR3 is also encoded by other DNA sequences in this sample. The V call is TRBV9, the J call TRBJ2-1, with 9 bases identical to TRBD2. V shed 0 bases, J shed 4 bases, and the junction held 2 bases outside the gene matches. The germline V gene encodes CDR1 SGDLS and CDR2 YYNGEE. This CDR3 has 15 residues. The CDR3 loop is CASSVGLAAYNEQFF. CDR3 in DNA: TGTGCCAGCAGCGTAGGACTAGCGGCATACAATGAGCAGTTCTTC.

The chain joins TRBV28 to TRBJ2-5; a possible D gene is TRBD1 (6 bases). V lost 4 bases to trimming and J lost 4 bases, with 19 bases between them. CDR1 is MDHEN, CDR2 SYDVKM, per germline. CDR3 length: 16 amino acids. The CDR3 coding sequence is TGTGCCAGCAGTTCCCTGACAGGAAAGGCTCGAGAGACCCAGTACTTC. Amino acid sequence: CASSSLTGKARETQYF. Drawing the rest from reference TRBV28 and TRBJ2-5, the complete variable domain is DVKVTQSSRYLVKRTGEKVFLECVQDMDHENMFWYRQDPGLGLRLIYFSYDVKMKEKGDIPEGYSVSREKKERFSLILESASTNQTSMYLCASSSLTGKARETQYFGPGTRLLVL.

The chain recombines TRBV2 with TRBJ2-2; D might be TRBD1 or TRBD2, each matching 5 bases. This CDR3 has 14 residues. Germline-derived CDR1 and CDR2 are SNHLY and FYNNEI. The V gene lost 10 bases and the J gene lost 1 base, with 13 bases spanning the gap. As DNA, the CDR3 is TGTGCCACTCGGGACGGATTGAACACCGGGGAGCTGTTTTTT. Translated, it gives CATRDGLNTGELFF.

The chain joins TRBV7-9 to TRBJ2-7; TRBD2 matches 16 bases. The junction had 9 bases not matched to a gene; V was cut back by 5 bases and J by 5 bases. From germline, CDR1 is SEHNR and CDR2 FQNEAQ (reference sequence). The CDR3 consists of 17 residues. Written as DNA, the CDR3 is TGTGCCAGCAGCCTGGGACTAGCGGGAGGGCCCGGGAACGAGCAGTACTTC. The encoded protein is CASSLGLAGGPGNEQYF.

The genes are TRBV19 and TRBJ2-7; D remains unclear. Germline V gene lookup returns CDR1 LNHDA and CDR2 SQIVND (reference sequence). The CDR3 runs to 13 residues. V lost 4 bases and J 3 bases, leaving 10 bases between the germline ends. The CDR3 DNA follows: TGTGCCAGTAGTAAGGCAGGAGTCTACGAGCAGTACTTC. It yields the protein CASSKAGVYEQYF.

The V call is TRBV5-1, the J call TRBJ1-4; D not certain. V was pared by 2 bases and J by 0 bases, with 17 bases between. The CDR3 contains 18 residues. Germline CDR1 is SGHRS and CDR2 is YFSETQ. Here the CDR3 reads CASSFRSAGLATNEKLFF. DNA for the CDR3: TGCGCCAGCAGCTTTCGGAGTGCGGGCCTTGCAACTAATGAAAAACTGTTTTTT.

The V and J genes are TRBV30 and TRBJ2-3; the D is unclear. Deletions cut 2 bases from V and 0 bases from J, with 6 bases between. CDR3 length: 13 residues. Germline assignment: CDR1 GTSNPN and CDR2 SVGIG (reference sequence). DNA of the CDR3: TGTGCCTGGAGTAGGCGGAGCACAGATACGCAGTATTTT. Protein: CAWSRRSTDTQYF. Based on the CDR3 plus reference TRBV30 and TRBJ2-3, the full variable domain is SQTIHQWPATLVQPVGSPLSLECTVEGTSNPNLYWYRQAAGRGLQLLFYSVGIGQISSEVPQNLSASRPQDRQFILSSKKLLLSDSGFYLCAWSRRSTDTQYFGPGTRLTVL.

The V call is TRBV28, the J call TRBJ2-1; D is perhaps TRBD1 (7 bases). Germline assignment: CDR1 MDHEN and CDR2 SYDVKM. The ends were cut back, 6 bases at V and 10 bases at J, with 19 bases in the middle. CDR3 length equals 14 residues. CDR3 amino acids: CASSPTRQGQEQFF. The CDR3 DNA is TGTGCCAGCAGCCCGACTAGACAGGGTCAAGAGCAGTTCTTC.

The V and J genes are TRBV27 and TRBJ2-1; D possibly corresponds to TRBD2 (6 bases). The CDR3 covers 14 residues. The germline V gene has CDR1 MNHEY and CDR2 SMNVEV (reference sequence). V was clipped by 10 bases and J by 5 bases, with 18 bases between them. Here the CDR3 reads CAILRLGEDNEQFF. In DNA, the CDR3 is TGTGCCATCCTAAGGTTGGGGGAGGACAATGAGCAGTTCTTC.

This sequence joins TRBV28 and TRBJ1-2; TRBD1 matches at 7 bases. Trimming took 10 bases from V and 8 from J; bases not matched to a gene: 7. Looked up from germline, CDR1 is MDHEN and CDR2 is SYDVKM. The CDR3 is 11 residues long. The CDR3: CATATGRGYTF. DNA of the CDR3: TGTGCCACCGCGACAGGGAGGGGCTACACCTTC.

This chain uses TRBV7-2 with TRBJ2-3; 9 positions agree with TRBD2. Germline V gene sequence: CDR1 SGHTA, CDR2 FQGNSA. This CDR3 comprises 16 residues. Trimming cost V 5 bases and J 1 base; bases outside gene matches: 7. The CDR3 bases are TGTGCCAGCAGCCACGAGACTAGCGGCCGCACAGATACGCAGTATTTT. Translating gives CASSHETSGRTDTQYF.

This chain connects TRBV6-5 to TRBJ2-1; either TRBD1 or TRBD2 may fit D (5 bases each). The length of the CDR3 is 13 residues. Germline CDR1 reads MNHEY; CDR2 reads SVGAGI. With 6 bases removed from V and 4 bases from J, the gap between germline ends came to 10 bases. The CDR3 nucleotides are TGTGCCAGCAGCTGGGACGGATACAATGAGCAGTTCTTC. Translating gives CASSWDGYNEQFF.

This chain links TRBV6-1 with TRBJ1-2, with D perhaps TRBD1 (5 bases). The germline gives CDR1 MNHNS, CDR2 SASEGT. The V end lost 4 bases, the J end lost 4 bases, and 10 bases lay between the germline ends. CDR3 length: 13 amino acids. The chain's CDR3 is CASSAREGYGYTF. The CDR3 DNA follows: TGTGCCAGCAGTGCCAGGGAGGGCTATGGCTACACCTTC.